The rows below give T cell receptor beta chains drawn from one sample of a study of blood T cell repertoires in COVID-19. TCRdb's copy holds only in-frame clones and misses some; the assay was immunoSEQ multiplex PCR. The sample shows 330,000 or so clones, 75% to 90% of them seen only once. The sequenced sample consisted of PBMCs or T cells enriched from blood (not recorded which). These receptors all stem from a man aged 25 to 40 who had recovered from COVID-19. The CDR3 runs from the conserved cysteine through the conserved F or W. Fields, in order: clone size, J gene, CDR3 length, V gene, CDR3 protein. Part of the rows lack a size; the others show once, few, many or a class for expanded clones.

>.|TRBJ2-7|14|TRBV7-8
CASSTRTATYEQYF
>once|TRBJ2-5|15|TRBV2
CASSSQGSSGETQYF
>.|TRBJ1-1|16|TRBV15
CATSRDLVRGNTEAFF
>.|TRBJ2-7|14|TRBV3-1/TRBV3-2
CASSQSASAYEQYF
>.|TRBJ1-2|15|TRBV7-9
CASSLGQGALYGYTF
>.|TRBJ2-7|14|TRBV11-2
CASSLASANYEQYF
>once|TRBJ1-1|11|TRBV13
CATEGTGEAFF
>.|TRBJ1-5|17|TRBV7-9
CASSSGSTTGWGQPQHF
>.|TRBJ2-1|15|TRBV4-2
CASSQGLGVGSEQFF
>once|TRBJ1-4|14|TRBV29-1
CSVDPTGANEKLFF
>.|TRBJ1-1|15|TRBV7-9
CASSLVGGHPTEAFF
>.|TRBJ2-1|12|TRBV28
CASSSSGQSPFF
>once|TRBJ2-3|14|TRBV27
CASSGWDGLGNPYF